This paragraph reports one TCR beta chain. Its antigen remains undetermined. No base qualities exist here, and no much larger clone lies one base off it. RNA was extracted using the RNeasy kit, and roughly 0.5 to 1 ug of the RNA was reverse transcribed with random hexamers. The immunoSEQ multiplex PCR assay, which covers 54 Vbeta and 13 Jbeta segments, was used to amplify TCR beta CDR3 regions. PCR amplification bias was corrected by using a synthetic template baseline for primer optimization and computational correction. The published analysis was carried out like this. Only productive sequences were kept, with reads annotated to V, D and J genes according to IMGT and analyzed in immunoSEQ Analyzer. To calculate clonality, Shannon entropy was normalized by log2 of the number of productive unique sequences and then subtracted from one. For each patient and control, public and private clones were evaluated within the 100 most prevalent clones. A clone was defined as Susac-specific if it was absent from the healthy and MS cohorts, from about a thousand published viral clones and from other ImmuneACCESS disease sequences. TCRdb passed the public sequencing reads through fastp at Q25 and MiXCR, retaining productive beta sequences. Duplicate CDR3 protein sequences are folded into a single record with the most common DNA and genes. TCRdb assigned the V and J calls; the authors' analysis was not used. Recorded for this sample are about 130,000 distinct CDR3 sequences; approximately 89% of them occurred a single time. The ten largest clones represent approximately 0.24% of the sample.

This sample was taken from a study of CD8 T cells in Susac syndrome (dated 2019 in TCRdb). Regarding the complete study: The study used repertoire sequencing to test whether antigen drove CD8+ T cell activation and differentiation in Susac syndrome. CD8+ T cell repertoire clonality was compared between more than 9 healthy donors, about 14 Susac syndrome patients and around 15 multiple sclerosis patients.

Counted from cysteine to phenylalanine, this CDR3 has 13 amino acids. Only the CDR3 DNA is retained, 39 bases long and in frame from the first base. For this chain, trimming is 8 bases at the V end and 2 bases at the J end, and the number of junction bases without a gene match is 6. Based on the germline V gene, the CDR1 and CDR2 sequences are SGHDN and FVKESK. Peripheral blood CD8+ and CD4+ T cells from healthy donors, Susac syndrome patients and multiple sclerosis patients were profiled using high-throughput TCR beta sequencing. Treatment-naive patients with stable or active relapsing-remitting disease fulfilling revised McDonald criteria were used as multiple sclerosis controls. Bulk CD8+ and CD4+ T cells were purified by magnetic negative isolation, while CD8+ TEMRA cells were enriched using FACS. Blood was collected in EDTA tubes and processed within 24 hours, with PBMCs isolated through density gradient centrifugation. PBMCs intended for TCR sequencing were cryopreserved in liquid nitrogen and were subsequently thawed in a 37 degrees C water bath. The sorted or isolated CD4+, CD8+ and CD8+ TEMRA cells had a purity of 90% or higher.

Overall study outcomes, separate from this receptor: The TCR sequencing and HLA analysis was acknowledged to have included a relatively small number of individuals.

The receptor comes from a human donor with multiple sclerosis. The sample taken for sequencing was CD8+ T cells from PBMCs. The sequence joins TRBV14 to TRBJ2-7, with TRBD2 identical over 7 junction bases. CDR3 sequence: CASGLADPYEQYF. The DNA sequence is as follows: TGTGCCAGCGGTCTAGCGGACCCCTACGAGCAGTACTTC.